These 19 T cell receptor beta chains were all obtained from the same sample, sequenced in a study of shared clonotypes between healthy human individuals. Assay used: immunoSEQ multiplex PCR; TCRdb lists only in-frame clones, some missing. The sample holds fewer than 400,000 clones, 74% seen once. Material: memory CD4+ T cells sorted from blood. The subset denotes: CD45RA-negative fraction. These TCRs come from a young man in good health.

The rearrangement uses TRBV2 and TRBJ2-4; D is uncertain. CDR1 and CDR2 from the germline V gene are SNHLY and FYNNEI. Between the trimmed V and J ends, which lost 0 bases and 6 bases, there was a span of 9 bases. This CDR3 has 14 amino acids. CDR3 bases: TGTGCCAGCAGTGAAGCAGGGCTGGGAAACATTCAGTACTTC. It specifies CASSEAGLGNIQYF.

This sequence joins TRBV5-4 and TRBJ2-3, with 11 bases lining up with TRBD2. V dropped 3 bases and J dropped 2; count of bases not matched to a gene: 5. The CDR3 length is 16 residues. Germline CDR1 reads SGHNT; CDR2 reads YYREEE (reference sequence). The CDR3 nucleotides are TGTGCCAGCAGCTATGATAGCGGGAGGGCCACAGATACGCAGTATTTT. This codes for CASSYDSGRATDTQYF. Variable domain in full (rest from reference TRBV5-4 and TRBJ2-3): ETGVTQSPTHLIKTRGQQVTLRCSSQSGHNTVSWYQQALGQGPQFIFQYYREEENGRGNFPPRFSGLQFPNYSSELNVNALELDDSALYLCASSYDSGRATDTQYFGPGTRLTVL.

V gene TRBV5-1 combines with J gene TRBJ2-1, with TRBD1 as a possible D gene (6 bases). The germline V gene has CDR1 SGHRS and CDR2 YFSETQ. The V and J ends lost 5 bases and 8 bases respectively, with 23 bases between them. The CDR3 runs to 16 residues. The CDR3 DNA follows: TGCGCCAGCAGGCCCCCAGGGGCGAGAGGGCACGATGAGCAGTTCTTC. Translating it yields CASRPPGARGHDEQFF.

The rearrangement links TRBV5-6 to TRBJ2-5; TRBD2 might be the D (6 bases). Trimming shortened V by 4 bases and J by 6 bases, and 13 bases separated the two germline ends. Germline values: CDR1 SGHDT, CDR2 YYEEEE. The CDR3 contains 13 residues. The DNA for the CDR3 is TGTGCCAGCAGCCCAACTAGCAGCCAGACCCAGTACTTC. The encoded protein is CASSPTSSQTQYF.

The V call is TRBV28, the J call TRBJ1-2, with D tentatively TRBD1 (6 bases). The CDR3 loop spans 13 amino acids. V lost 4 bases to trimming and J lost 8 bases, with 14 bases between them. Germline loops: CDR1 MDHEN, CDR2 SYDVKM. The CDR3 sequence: CASSSPGDNGYTF. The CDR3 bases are TGTGCCAGCAGTTCCCCAGGGGATAACGGCTACACCTTC.

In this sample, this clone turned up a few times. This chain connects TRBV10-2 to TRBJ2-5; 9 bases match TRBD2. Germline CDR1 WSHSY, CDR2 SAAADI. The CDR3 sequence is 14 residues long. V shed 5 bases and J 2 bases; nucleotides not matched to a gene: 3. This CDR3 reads CASSKTSGQETQYF. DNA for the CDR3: TGCGCCAGCAGTAAAACTAGCGGGCAAGAGACCCAGTACTTC.

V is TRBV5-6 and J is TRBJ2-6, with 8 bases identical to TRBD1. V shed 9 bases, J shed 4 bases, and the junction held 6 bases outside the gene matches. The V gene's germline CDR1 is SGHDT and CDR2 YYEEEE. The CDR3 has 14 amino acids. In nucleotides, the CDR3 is TGTGCCACATTGACAGGGGTAGGGGCCAACGTCCTGACTTTC. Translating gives CATLTGVGANVLTF.

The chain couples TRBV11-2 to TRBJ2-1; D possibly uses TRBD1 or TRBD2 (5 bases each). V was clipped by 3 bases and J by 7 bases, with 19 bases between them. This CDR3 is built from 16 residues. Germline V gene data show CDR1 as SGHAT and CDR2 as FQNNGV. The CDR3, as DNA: TGTGCCAGCAGCTTCCTCCGGGACGGCCTCTCGAATGAGCAGTTCTTC. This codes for CASSFLRDGLSNEQFF.

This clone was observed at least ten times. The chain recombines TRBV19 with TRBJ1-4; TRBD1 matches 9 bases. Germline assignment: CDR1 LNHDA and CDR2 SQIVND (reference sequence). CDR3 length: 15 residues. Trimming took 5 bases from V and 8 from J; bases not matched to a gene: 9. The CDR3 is CASSPGDRENEKLFF. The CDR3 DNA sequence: TGTGCCAGTAGTCCTGGGGACAGGGAAAACGAAAAACTGTTTTTT.

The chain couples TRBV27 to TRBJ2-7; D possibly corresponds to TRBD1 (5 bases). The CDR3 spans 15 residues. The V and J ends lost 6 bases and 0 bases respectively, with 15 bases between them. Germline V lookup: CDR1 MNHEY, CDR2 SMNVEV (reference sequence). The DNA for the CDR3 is TGTGCCAGCAGAGGGGCAGCGCTCGACTCCTACGAGCAGTACTTC. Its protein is CASRGAALDSYEQYF.

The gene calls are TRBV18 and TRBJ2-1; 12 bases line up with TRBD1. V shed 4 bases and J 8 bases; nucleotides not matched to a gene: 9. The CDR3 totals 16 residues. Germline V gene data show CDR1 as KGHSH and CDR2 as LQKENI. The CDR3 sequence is CASSLFRDRGQDEQFF. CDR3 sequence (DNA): TGTGCCAGCTCACTGTTTAGGGACAGGGGGCAGGATGAGCAGTTCTTC.

The DNA for the CDR3 is TGCGCCAGCAGCCAAGGCCGGACTAGCGGGAGATACGAGCAGTACTTC. Residues: CASSQGRTSGRYEQYF. The chain recombines TRBV4-1 with TRBJ2-7; 13 nucleotides line up with TRBD2. CDR1 is MGHRA, CDR2 YSYEKL, per germline. Unmatched junction bases numbered 4, after V lost 1 base and J lost 4 bases. CDR3 length: 16 residues.

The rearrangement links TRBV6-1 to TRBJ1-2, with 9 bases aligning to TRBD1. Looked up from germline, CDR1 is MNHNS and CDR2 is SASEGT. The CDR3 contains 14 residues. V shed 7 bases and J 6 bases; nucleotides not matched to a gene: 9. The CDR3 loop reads CASNRDRAPNGYTF. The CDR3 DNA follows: TGTGCCAGCAACCGGGACAGGGCGCCAAATGGCTACACCTTC.

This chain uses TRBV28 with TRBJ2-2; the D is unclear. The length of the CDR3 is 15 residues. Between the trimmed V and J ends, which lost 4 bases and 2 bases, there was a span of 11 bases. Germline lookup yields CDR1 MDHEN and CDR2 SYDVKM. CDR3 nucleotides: TGTGCCAGCAGTTCCCTGTTTCCCAACACCGGGGAGCTGTTTTTT. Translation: CASSSLFPNTGELFF.

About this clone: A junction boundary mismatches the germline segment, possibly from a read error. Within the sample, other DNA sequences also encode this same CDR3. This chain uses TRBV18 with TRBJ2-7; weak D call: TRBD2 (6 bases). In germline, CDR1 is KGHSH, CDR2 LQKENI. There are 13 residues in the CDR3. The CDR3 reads CASSTGTAYEQYF. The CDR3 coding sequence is TGTGCCAGCTCAACCGGGACTGCCTACGAACAGTACTTC.

In nucleotides, the CDR3 is TGTGCCAGCAGCTTAGGTGCGGCGGGTGAAAAACTGTTTTTT. Amino acids: CASSLGAAGEKLFF. The chain is built from TRBV11-2 and TRBJ1-4; D remains ambiguous. Trimming pared 1 base from V and 7 bases from J, leaving 10 bases between. The CDR3 contains 14 residues. Germline V gene data show CDR1 as SGHAT and CDR2 as FQNNGV.

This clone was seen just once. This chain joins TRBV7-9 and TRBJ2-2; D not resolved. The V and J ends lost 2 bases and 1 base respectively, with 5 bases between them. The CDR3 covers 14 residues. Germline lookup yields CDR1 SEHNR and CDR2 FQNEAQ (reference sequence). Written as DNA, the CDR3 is TGTGCCAGCAGCTTAAGAGGGAACACCGGGGAGCTGTTTTTT. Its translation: CASSLRGNTGELFF.

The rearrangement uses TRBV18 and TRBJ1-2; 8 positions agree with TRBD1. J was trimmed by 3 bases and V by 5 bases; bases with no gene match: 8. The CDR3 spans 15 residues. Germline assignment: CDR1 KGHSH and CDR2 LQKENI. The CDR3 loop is CASSSGQGGHYGYTF. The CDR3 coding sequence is TGTGCCAGCTCATCTGGACAGGGTGGGCACTATGGCTACACCTTC.

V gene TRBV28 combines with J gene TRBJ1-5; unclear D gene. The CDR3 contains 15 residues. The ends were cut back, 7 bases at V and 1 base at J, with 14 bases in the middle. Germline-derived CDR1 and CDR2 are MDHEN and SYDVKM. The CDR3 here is CASTKPVASNQPQHF. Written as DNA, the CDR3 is TGTGCCAGCACCAAGCCGGTCGCCAGCAATCAGCCCCAGCATTTT.